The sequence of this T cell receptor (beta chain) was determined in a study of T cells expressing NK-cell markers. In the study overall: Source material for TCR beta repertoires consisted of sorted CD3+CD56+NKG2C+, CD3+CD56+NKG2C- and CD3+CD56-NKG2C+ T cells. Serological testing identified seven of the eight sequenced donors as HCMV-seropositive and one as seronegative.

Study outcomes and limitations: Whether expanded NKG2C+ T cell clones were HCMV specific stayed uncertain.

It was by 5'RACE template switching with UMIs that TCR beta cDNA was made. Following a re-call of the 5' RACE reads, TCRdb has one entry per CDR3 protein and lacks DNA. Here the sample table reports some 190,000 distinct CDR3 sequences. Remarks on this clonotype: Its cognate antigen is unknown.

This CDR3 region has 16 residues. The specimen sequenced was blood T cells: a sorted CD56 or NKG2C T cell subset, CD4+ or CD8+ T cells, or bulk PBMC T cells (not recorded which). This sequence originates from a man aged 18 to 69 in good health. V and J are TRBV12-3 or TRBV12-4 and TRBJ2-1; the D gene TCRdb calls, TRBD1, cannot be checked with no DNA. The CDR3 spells CASSFTRSAGYNEQFF.